The text below deals with one TCR beta chain. The antigen it recognizes is unknown. No base quality information exists; no much larger clone differs at one position. The sample is drawn from a study of blood T cells in healthy people across ages (dated by TCRdb to the mid-2010s). As for the study more broadly: In model experiments, roughly one uniquely barcoded TCR beta cDNA molecule per two T cells was captured by template switching. To avoid experimental bias, donors of different ages were spread randomly across the sequencing lanes. Using the same blood draw, the study looked at two additional independent replicas of 1 million unique cDNA reads for two donors, one aged 18 to 29 and the other aged 80 or older. Using deep sequencing normalized with unique cDNA molecular identifiers, the study measured how TCR beta repertoire diversity changes with age. The donors were split into four age groups: young (average about 15 years), middle-aged (roughly 40), aged (more than 55) and long-lived (approximately 89). Overall results and qualifications from the work: The percentage of naive T cells measured by flow cytometry correlated strongly with observed TCR beta diversity. Compared with the aged group, more naive CD4+ T cells, fewer expanded clones and increased TCR diversity were shown by the long-lived group, suggesting age selection. Because the CMV infection status of the donors was unknown, age-related changes in expanded clonotypes may potentially have been confounded. Observed TCR beta diversity per million T cells fell roughly linearly with age, and a significant reduction was already apparent by age around 36. Because profiling used bulk unsorted PBMCs, naive and antigen-experienced compartments could not be compared conclusively. Total diversity estimates from one million sequenced T cells were considered lower bounds and underestimates.

To prepare the library, 5' RACE was applied. The sequencer was an Illumina HiSeq 2500. A second PCR of roughly 7 to 11 cycles was performed with a sample-barcoded 5' primer and a J-beta primer mix. A template-switch 5' adaptor carrying 12 random nucleotides introduced a unique molecular identifier onto each TCR beta cDNA molecule. At least 3 million CDR3-containing paired-end reads were obtained from each sample. First-strand cDNA was synthesized from all RNA with the Mint cDNA synthesis kit, primed by a TRBC-specific oligonucleotide. After uracil-DNA glycosylase treatment, a first 18-cycle PCR used universal primers M1SS and BC2_uni_R on all cDNA. The study's own analysis went as follows. For normalization, 1 million high-quality reads were randomly selected from each sample, with every read carrying a distinct molecular identifier. Reads with shared molecular identifiers were discarded instead of being binned into consensus sequences. CDR3 identification, clonotype clustering and error correction used MiTCR with a Q25 quality threshold and the strictest error-elimination algorithm. A nonparametric unseen species model with Euler transformation was used to estimate lower-bound total TCR beta diversity. The public reads were reanalyzed by TCRdb: fastp trimming at Q25, MiXCR alignment, in-frame beta chains only. Each CDR3 protein gets just one entry, which takes the most common genes and DNA from the rows behind it. None of the V and J calls come from the authors' own analysis; TCRdb made them. The sample has 1,500,000 or so distinct CDR3 sequences on record, about 45% of them singletons. The ten biggest clones cover approximately 4.1% of the sample.

The donors were 40 or so Caucasian individuals from Russia, aged 6 to 90 years, who were systemically healthy. Each donor gave about 9.2 milliliters of peripheral blood, drawn into EDTA-treated Vacutainer tubes. PBMCs were isolated by Ficoll-Paque density-gradient centrifugation, with at least 7 million obtained per sample. Total RNA was extracted from PBMCs with Trizol reagent, with at least 6 micrograms obtained per sample. The percentages of naive CD45RAhigh/CD27high T cells were determined by flow cytometry on a PBMC aliquot from every donor. V is cut by 3 bases and J by 2 bases, and the space between the germline ends is 14 bases. From the germline V gene (reference sequence), CDR1 is DFQATT and CDR2 is SNEGSKA. The CDR3 sequence holds 14 residues, the cysteine and phenylalanine included. Left in the record is the CDR3 DNA by itself, 42 bases read in frame from the first base.

The clonotype was recovered from a young woman in good health. Recombination linked TRBV20-1 to TRBJ2-7, with a tentative D gene TRBD1 over 6 matching bases. The sample comprised blood. The nucleotide sequence is TGCAGTGCTAGTATCAGGGGTTGGACCTACGAGCAGTACTTC. Its translation reads: CSASIRGWTYEQYF.